The rows below give T cell receptor beta chains drawn from one sample of a study of spatial heterogeneity in lung cancer. TCRdb ran MiXCR on the 5' RACE reads and lists one entry per CDR3 protein. The sample lists 18,000 or so distinct CDR3 sequences; about 6.5% were seen once. Source: lung tumor tissue, taken at surgery. Receptors originate from a female donor with early-stage non-small cell lung cancer. CDR3s include the opening cysteine and the closing phenylalanine or tryptophan. Each record gives: J gene, D gene, clone size, V gene, CDR3 protein, CDR3 DNA. A D gene is named only where the DNA matches it firmly. Where a row states a size, it is once, few, many or the class of an expanded clone; other rows omit it.

j_gene: TRBJ2-1
d_gene: NA
abundance: NA
v_gene: TRBV9
CDR3aa: CASSVAPGNEQFF
CDR3nt: TGTGCCAGCAGCGTAGCCCCAGGGAATGAGCAGTTCTTC

j_gene: TRBJ2-3
d_gene: NA
abundance: few
v_gene: TRBV5-1
CDR3aa: CASSLSGDFTDTQYF
CDR3nt: TGCGCCAGCAGCTTGTCGGGGGACTTCACAGATACGCAGTATTTT

j_gene: TRBJ2-5
d_gene: NA
abundance: NA
v_gene: TRBV7-2
CDR3aa: CASRVDSQETQYF
CDR3nt: TGTGCCAGCAGAGTCGACAGCCAAGAGACCCAGTACTTC

j_gene: TRBJ2-1
d_gene: NA
abundance: many
v_gene: TRBV28
CDR3aa: CASSFQAVDEQFF
CDR3nt: TGTGCCAGCAGTTTTCAGGCTGTGGATGAGCAGTTCTTC

j_gene: TRBJ2-1
d_gene: TRBD2
abundance: many
v_gene: TRBV7-9
CDR3aa: CASSFGTSGGAWQFF
CDR3nt: TGTGCCAGCAGCTTTGGGACTAGCGGGGGGGCCTGGCAGTTCTTC

j_gene: TRBJ2-3
d_gene: NA
abundance: many
v_gene: TRBV7-2
CDR3aa: CASSILTGYGTDTQYF
CDR3nt: TGTGCCAGCAGCATACTTACGGGTTACGGTACAGATACGCAGTATTTT

j_gene: TRBJ2-1
d_gene: NA
abundance: many
v_gene: TRBV7-3
CDR3aa: CASSLTGRNEQFF
CDR3nt: TGTGCCAGCAGCTTAACGGGTCGGAATGAGCAGTTCTTC

j_gene: TRBJ2-1
d_gene: NA
abundance: many
v_gene: TRBV7-9
CDR3aa: CASSPWGGFSYNEQFF
CDR3nt: TGTGCCAGCAGCCCCTGGGGGGGCTTCTCCTACAATGAGCAGTTCTTC

j_gene: TRBJ2-5
d_gene: TRBD1
abundance: many
v_gene: TRBV11-2
CDR3aa: CASSLLGQGGKTQYF
CDR3nt: TGTGCCAGCAGCTTATTGGGACAGGGTGGAAAGACCCAGTACTTC

j_gene: TRBJ2-7
d_gene: NA
abundance: many
v_gene: TRBV28
CDR3aa: CASSPRQRGSYEQYF
CDR3nt: TGTGCCAGCAGTCCCCGACAGCGTGGCTCCTACGAGCAGTACTTC

j_gene: TRBJ2-1
d_gene: TRBD2
abundance: many
v_gene: TRBV3-1
CDR3aa: CASSPGASGGARNEQFF
CDR3nt: TGTGCCAGCAGCCCCGGTGCTAGCGGGGGGGCCAGGAATGAGCAGTTCTTC

j_gene: TRBJ2-1
d_gene: TRBD2
abundance: many
v_gene: TRBV11-1
CDR3aa: CASSPRGSGGWNEQFF
CDR3nt: TGTGCCAGCAGCCCTCGGGGGAGCGGGGGGTGGAATGAGCAGTTCTTC

j_gene: TRBJ1-2
d_gene: NA
abundance: many
v_gene: TRBV5-4
CDR3aa: CASSPGGQIYGGYTF
CDR3nt: TGTGCCAGCAGCCCAGGTGGACAGATATATGGAGGCTACACCTTC

j_gene: TRBJ2-7
d_gene: TRBD1
abundance: many
v_gene: TRBV12-3/TRBV12-4
CDR3aa: CASSKQGAGEQYF
CDR3nt: TGTGCCAGCAGTAAACAGGGGGCGGGGGAGCAGTACTTC

j_gene: TRBJ1-1
d_gene: NA
abundance: medium-sized
v_gene: TRBV29-1
CDR3aa: CSAGGFDTEAFF
CDR3nt: TGCAGCGCCGGGGGGTTCGACACTGAAGCTTTCTTT

j_gene: TRBJ2-5
d_gene: NA
abundance: many
v_gene: TRBV7-2
CDR3aa: CASSLDPPAGRGVQETQYF
CDR3nt: TGTGCCAGCAGCTTAGACCCCCCCGCTGGCAGGGGAGTCCAAGAGACCCAGTACTTC

j_gene: TRBJ1-1
d_gene: TRBD1
abundance: many
v_gene: TRBV20-1
CDR3aa: CSARGTGDENTEAFF
CDR3nt: TGCAGTGCTAGGGGGACAGGGGATGAGAACACTGAAGCTTTCTTT

j_gene: TRBJ2-7
d_gene: NA
abundance: NA
v_gene: TRBV28
CDR3aa: CASSRTVSYEQYF
CDR3nt: TGTGCCAGCAGTCGGACAGTCTCCTACGAGCAGTACTTC

j_gene: TRBJ1-5
d_gene: TRBD1
abundance: few
v_gene: TRBV12-3/TRBV12-4
CDR3aa: CASSQRTGGGQPQHF
CDR3nt: TGTGCCAGCAGTCAGAGGACAGGGGGAGGGCAGCCCCAGCATTTT

j_gene: TRBJ2-2
d_gene: NA
abundance: NA
v_gene: TRBV5-8
CDR3aa: CASSLVRHGELFF
CDR3nt: TGTGCCAGCAGCTTGGTGCGACACGGGGAGCTGTTTTTT

j_gene: TRBJ2-3
d_gene: NA
abundance: NA
v_gene: TRBV4-2
CDR3aa: CASSQDWDSTDTQYF
CDR3nt: TGTGCCAGCAGCCAAGACTGGGACAGCACAGATACGCAGTATTTT

j_gene: TRBJ1-4
d_gene: NA
abundance: many
v_gene: TRBV4-3
CDR3aa: CASSQDGRGVTNEKLFF
CDR3nt: TGCGCCAGCAGCCAAGACGGTCGGGGGGTTACTAATGAAAAACTGTTTTTT

j_gene: TRBJ2-1
d_gene: NA
abundance: NA
v_gene: TRBV12-3/TRBV12-4
CDR3aa: CASSLRGTVNNEQFF
CDR3nt: TGTGCCAGCAGTTTGCGGGGGACAGTGAACAATGAGCAGTTCTTC

j_gene: TRBJ1-5
d_gene: NA
abundance: many
v_gene: TRBV20-1
CDR3aa: CSASKGFWNQPQHF
CDR3nt: TGCAGTGCTTCGAAGGGGTTTTGGAATCAGCCCCAGCATTTT

j_gene: TRBJ2-5
d_gene: TRBD2
abundance: many
v_gene: TRBV6-5
CDR3aa: CASSYGSGGAEETQYF
CDR3nt: TGTGCCAGCAGTTACGGTAGCGGGGGGGCGGAAGAGACCCAGTACTTC